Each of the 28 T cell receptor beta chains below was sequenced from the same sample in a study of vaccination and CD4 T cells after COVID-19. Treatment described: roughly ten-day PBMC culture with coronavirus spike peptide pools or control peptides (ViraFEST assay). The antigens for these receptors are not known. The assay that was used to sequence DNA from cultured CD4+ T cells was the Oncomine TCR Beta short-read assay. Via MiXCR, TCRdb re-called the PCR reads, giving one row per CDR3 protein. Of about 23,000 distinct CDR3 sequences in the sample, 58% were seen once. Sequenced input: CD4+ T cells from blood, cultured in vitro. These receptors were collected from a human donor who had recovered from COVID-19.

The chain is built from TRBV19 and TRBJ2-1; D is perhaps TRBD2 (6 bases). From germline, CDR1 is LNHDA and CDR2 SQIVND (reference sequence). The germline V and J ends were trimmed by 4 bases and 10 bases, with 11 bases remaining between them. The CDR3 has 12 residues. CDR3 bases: TGTGCCAGTAGTACAGGGCGGGAAGAGCAGTTCTTC. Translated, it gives CASSTGREEQFF.

CDR3 DNA sequence: TGTGCCAGCAGTCCATCACCTACAGGAGTAACTGAAGCTTTCTTT. Its translation is CASSPSPTGVTEAFF. This sequence joins TRBV27 and TRBJ1-1; D is perhaps TRBD1 (5 bases). Trimming took 5 bases from V and 5 from J, leaving 18 bases between them. CDR1 MNHEY and CDR2 SMNVEV come from the germline V gene (reference sequence). This CDR3 region has 15 residues.

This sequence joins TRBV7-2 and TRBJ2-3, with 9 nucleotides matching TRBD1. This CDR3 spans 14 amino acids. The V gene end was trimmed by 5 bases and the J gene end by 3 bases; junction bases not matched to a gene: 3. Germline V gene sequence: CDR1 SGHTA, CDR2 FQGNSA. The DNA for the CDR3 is TGTGCCAGCAGCCTGACAGGGGGTACAGATACGCAGTATTTT. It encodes CASSLTGGTDTQYF.

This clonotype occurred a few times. This CDR3 reads CASSPLWDTEAFF. The CDR3 DNA follows: TGTGCCAGCAGCCCTCTGTGGGACACTGAAGCTTTCTTT. The chain is built from TRBV11-3 and TRBJ1-1; no reliable D call. The V gene's germline CDR1 is SGHNT and CDR2 YENEEA. V was cut by 5 bases and J by 3 bases, with 10 bases left in between. There are 13 residues in the CDR3.

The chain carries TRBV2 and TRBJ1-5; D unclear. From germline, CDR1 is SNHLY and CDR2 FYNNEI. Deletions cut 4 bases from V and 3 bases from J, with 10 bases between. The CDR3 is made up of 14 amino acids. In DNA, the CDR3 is TGTGCCAGCAGTGGGGCAAGGTTCAATCAGCCCCAGCATTTT. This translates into CASSGARFNQPQHF.

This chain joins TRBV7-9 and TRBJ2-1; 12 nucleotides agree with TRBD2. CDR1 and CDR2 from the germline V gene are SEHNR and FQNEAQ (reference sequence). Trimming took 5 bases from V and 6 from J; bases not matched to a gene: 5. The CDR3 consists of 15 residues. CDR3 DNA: TGTGCCAGCAGCCCTAGCGGGAGGGAGTTCAATGAGCAGTTCTTC. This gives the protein CASSPSGREFNEQFF.

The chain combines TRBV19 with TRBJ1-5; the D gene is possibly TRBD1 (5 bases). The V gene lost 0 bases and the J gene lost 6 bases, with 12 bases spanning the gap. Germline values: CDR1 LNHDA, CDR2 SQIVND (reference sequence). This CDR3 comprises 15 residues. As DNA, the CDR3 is TGTGCCAGTAGTATAGATAGGCAGGGTGGTCAGCCCCAGCATTTT. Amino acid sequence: CASSIDRQGGQPQHF.

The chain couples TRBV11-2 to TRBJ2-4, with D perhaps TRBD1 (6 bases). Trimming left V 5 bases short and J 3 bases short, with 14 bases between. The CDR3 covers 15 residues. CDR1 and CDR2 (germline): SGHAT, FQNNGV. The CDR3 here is CASSRQAGGKNIQYF. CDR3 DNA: TGTGCCAGCAGCAGACAGGCAGGAGGCAAAAACATTCAGTACTTC.

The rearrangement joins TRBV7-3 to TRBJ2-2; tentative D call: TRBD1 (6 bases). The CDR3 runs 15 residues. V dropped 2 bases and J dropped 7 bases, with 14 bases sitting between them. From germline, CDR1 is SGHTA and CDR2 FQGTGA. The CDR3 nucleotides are TGTGCCAGCAGCTTATCACAGGGTAACGTCGGGGAGCTGTTTTTT. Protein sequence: CASSLSQGNVGELFF.

The DNA for the CDR3 is TGCGCCAGCAGCCCCGCCGGGGGAGTAGAATCACCCCTCCACTTT. This sequence encodes CASSPAGGVESPLHF. The rearrangement joins TRBV4-3 to TRBJ1-6; tentative D call: TRBD1 (5 bases). There are 15 residues in the CDR3. In germline, CDR1 is LGHNA, CDR2 YSLEER. Trimming pared 4 bases from V and 10 bases from J, leaving 17 bases between.

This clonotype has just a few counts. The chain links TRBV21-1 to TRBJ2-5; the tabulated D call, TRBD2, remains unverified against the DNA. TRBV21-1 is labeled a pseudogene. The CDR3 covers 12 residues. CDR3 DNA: TGTGCCAGCAATGAGGGCGGCGAGACCCAGTACTTC. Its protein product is CASNEGGETQYF.

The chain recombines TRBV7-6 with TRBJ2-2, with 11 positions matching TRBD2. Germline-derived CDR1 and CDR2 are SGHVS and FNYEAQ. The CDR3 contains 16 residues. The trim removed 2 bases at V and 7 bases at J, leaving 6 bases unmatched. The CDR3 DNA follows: TGTGCCAGCAGCTTAATAGCTAGCGGGAGGAACGGGGAGCTGTTTTTT. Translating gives CASSLIASGRNGELFF. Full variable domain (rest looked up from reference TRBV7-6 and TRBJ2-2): GAGVSQSPRYKVTKRGQDVALRCDPISGHVSLYWYRQALGQGPEFLTYFNYEAQQDKSGLPNDRFSAERPEGSISTLTIQRTEQRDSAMYRCASSLIASGRNGELFFGEGSRLTVL.

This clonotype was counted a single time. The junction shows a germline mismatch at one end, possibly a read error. The CDR3 spells CAISESTPQSNQPQHF. CDR3 DNA: TGTGCCATCAGTGAGTCGACACCCCAAAGCAATCAGCCCCAGCATTTT. V gene TRBV6-1 combines with J gene TRBJ1-5; D gene ambiguous. Germline values: CDR1 MNHNS, CDR2 SASEGT. The length of the CDR3 is 16 residues.

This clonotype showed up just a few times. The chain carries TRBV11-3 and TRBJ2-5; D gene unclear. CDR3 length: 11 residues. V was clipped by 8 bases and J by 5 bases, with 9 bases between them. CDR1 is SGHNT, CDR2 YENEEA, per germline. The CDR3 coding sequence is TGTGCCAGCGGAGTCGGGGAGACCCAGTACTTC. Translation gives CASGVGETQYF.

The CDR3 sequence: CASTGLDTDTQYF. For the CDR3, the DNA is TGTGCCAGCACGGGACTGGATACAGATACGCAGTATTTT. The chain has TRBV27 and TRBJ2-3; tentative D call: TRBD2 (6 bases). Germline-derived CDR1 and CDR2 are MNHEY and SMNVEV (reference sequence). V lost 7 bases and J 3 bases, leaving 11 bases between the germline ends. The CDR3 is 13 amino acids.

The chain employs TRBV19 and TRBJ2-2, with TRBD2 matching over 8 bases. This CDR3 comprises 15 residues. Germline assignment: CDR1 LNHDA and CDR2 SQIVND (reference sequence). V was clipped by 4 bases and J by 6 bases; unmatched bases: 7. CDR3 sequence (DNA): TGTGCCAGTAGTACTCGGACTAGCCCTGCCGGGGAGCTGTTTTTT. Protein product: CASSTRTSPAGELFF.

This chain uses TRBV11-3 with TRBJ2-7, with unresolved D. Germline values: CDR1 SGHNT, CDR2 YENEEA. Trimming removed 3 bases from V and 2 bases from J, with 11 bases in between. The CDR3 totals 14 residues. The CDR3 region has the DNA TGTGCCAGCAGCTTGGCGGAGTTAACCTACGAGCAGTACTTC. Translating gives CASSLAELTYEQYF.

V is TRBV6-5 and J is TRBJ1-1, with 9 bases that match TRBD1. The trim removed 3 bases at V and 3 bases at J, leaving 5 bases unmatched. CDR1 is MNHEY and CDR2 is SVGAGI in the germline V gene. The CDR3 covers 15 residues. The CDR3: CASSYEGQGYTEAFF. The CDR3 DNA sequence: TGTGCCAGCAGTTATGAGGGACAGGGCTACACTGAAGCTTTCTTT.

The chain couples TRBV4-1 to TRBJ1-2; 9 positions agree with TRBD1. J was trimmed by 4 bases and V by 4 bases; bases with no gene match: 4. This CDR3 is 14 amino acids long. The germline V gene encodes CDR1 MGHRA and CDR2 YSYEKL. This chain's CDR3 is CASSPGTGSYGYTF. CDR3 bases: TGCGCCAGCAGCCCAGGGACAGGGAGCTATGGCTACACCTTC.

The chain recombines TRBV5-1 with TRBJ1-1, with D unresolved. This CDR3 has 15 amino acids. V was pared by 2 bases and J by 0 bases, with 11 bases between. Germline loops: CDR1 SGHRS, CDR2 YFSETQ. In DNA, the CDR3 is TGCGCCAGCAGCTTAGAGGGCAGCTTGAACACTGAAGCTTTCTTT. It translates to CASSLEGSLNTEAFF. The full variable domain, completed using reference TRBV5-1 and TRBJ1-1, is KAGVTQTPRYLIKTRGQQVTLSCSPISGHRSVSWYQQTPGQGLQFLFEYFSETQRNKGNFPGRFSGRQFSNSRSEMNVSTLELGDSALYLCASSLEGSLNTEAFFGQGTRLTVV.

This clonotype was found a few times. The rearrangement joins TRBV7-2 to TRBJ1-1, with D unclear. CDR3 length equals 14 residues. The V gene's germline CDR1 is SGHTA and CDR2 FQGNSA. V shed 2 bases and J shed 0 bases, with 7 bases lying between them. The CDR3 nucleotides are TGTGCCAGCAGCTTAAATATAATGAACACTGAAGCTTTCTTT. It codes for CASSLNIMNTEAFF.

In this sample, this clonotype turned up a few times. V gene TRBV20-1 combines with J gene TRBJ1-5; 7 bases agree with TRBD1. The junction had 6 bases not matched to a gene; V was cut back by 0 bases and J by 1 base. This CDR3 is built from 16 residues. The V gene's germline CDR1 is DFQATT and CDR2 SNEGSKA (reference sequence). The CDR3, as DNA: TGCAGTGCTAGAGATCGCGGCAGGGGGAGCAATCAGCCCCAGCATTTT. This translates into CSARDRGRGSNQPQHF.

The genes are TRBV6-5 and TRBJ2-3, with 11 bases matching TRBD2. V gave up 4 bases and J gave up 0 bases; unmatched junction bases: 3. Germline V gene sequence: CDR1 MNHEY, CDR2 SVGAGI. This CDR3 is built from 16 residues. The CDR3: CASSLTSGVSTDTQYF. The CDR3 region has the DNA TGTGCCAGCAGTTTGACTAGCGGGGTTAGCACAGATACGCAGTATTTT.

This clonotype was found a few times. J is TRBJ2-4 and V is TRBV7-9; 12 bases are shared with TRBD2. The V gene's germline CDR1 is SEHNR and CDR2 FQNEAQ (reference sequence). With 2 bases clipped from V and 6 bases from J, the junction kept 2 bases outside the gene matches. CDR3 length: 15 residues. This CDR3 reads CASSLSTSGGNIQYF. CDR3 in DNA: TGTGCCAGCAGCTTATCGACTAGCGGGGGAAACATTCAGTACTTC.

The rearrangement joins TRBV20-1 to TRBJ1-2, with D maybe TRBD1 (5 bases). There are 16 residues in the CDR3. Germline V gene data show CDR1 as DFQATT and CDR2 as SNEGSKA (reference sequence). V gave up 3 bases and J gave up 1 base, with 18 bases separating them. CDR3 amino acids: CSARRYDRELNYGYTF. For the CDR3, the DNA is TGCAGTGCTAGGAGATACGACAGAGAACTTAACTATGGCTACACCTTC.

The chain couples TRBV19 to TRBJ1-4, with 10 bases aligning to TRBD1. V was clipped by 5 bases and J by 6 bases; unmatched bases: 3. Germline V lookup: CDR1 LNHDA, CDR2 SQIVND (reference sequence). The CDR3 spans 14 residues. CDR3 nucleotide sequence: TGTGCCAGTAGTGACAGGGGGCTGGATGAAAAACTGTTTTTT. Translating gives CASSDRGLDEKLFF.

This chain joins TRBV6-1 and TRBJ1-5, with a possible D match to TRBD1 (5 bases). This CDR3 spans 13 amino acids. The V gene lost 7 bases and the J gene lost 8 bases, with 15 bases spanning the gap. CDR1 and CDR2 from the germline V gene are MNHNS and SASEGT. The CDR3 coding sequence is TGTGCCAGCAACCAAGGCCGGGGGGAGCCCCAGCATTTT. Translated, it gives CASNQGRGEPQHF.

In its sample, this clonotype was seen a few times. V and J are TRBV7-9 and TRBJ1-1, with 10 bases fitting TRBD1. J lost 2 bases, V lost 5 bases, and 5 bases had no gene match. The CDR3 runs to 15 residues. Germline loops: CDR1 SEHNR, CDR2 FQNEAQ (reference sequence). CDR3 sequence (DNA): TGTGCCAGCAGCCCAGGGACAGGGGTTAACACTGAAGCTTTCTTT. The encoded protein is CASSPGTGVNTEAFF.